This T cell receptor (beta chain) was recovered during a study of metastatic and nonmetastatic thyroid tumors. Across the whole study: Across peripheral blood and tumor or nodule tissue samples taken from malignant and benign thyroid patients, the repertoires were compared with one another.

As processed by the authors: Clinicopathological groups differed in CDR3, with these differences serving to build a distant-metastasis classifier for papillary thyroid cancer. TCRdb reanalyzed the PCR reads with MiXCR. Clone size and V and J calls follow TCRdb, not the original study. The data show about 38,000 clones, around 43% seen once. All patients were treatment-naive before thyroid surgery. V lost 5 bases and J lost 7, with 15 bases in between. CDR1 SGHTA and CDR2 FQGTGA come from the germline V gene. The CDR3 has 14 residues. Overall study findings and caveats: The reported finding was significantly higher TCR beta diversity in malignant thyroid tumors relative to benign nodules, in blood and tumor.

With regard to this clone: What it binds is not known.

The source material was tumor tissue. This TCR was recovered from a male donor with papillary thyroid cancer or a benign thyroid nodule (not recorded which). Some clones in this sample may be carry-over from other donors' samples. The J gene is TRBJ1-5, the V gene TRBV7-3, with D unclear. CDR3 nucleotides: TGTGCCAGCAGCCCGGACGGGGAGGTCCAGCCCCAGCATTTT. Its protein product is CASSPDGEVQPQHF.